The rows below give T cell receptor beta chains drawn from one sample of a study of memory CD4+ T cells and cytomegalovirus serostatus. TCRdb's table, derived via immunoSEQ multiplex PCR, lists solely in-frame clones and lacks some. Found here are under 55,000 clones, around 78% of them singletons; the top ten hold 1.6%. What was sequenced was memory CD4+ T cells from blood. The receptor source for this set is an adult in good health and CMV-seronegative. CDR3s include the opening cysteine and the closing phenylalanine or tryptophan. The order of the fields is clone size, CDR3 length, V gene, D gene, J gene, CDR3 protein, CDR3 DNA. D genes are given only for firm matches. Clone size is stated in some rows and not others, as once, few, many or a class when expanded.

NA	13	TRBV14	NA	TRBJ1-2	CASSPDSNYGYTF	TGTGCCAGCAGCCCGGACTCTAACTATGGCTACACCTTC
NA	13	TRBV10-1	NA	TRBJ2-1	CASRQGRRNEQFF	TGCGCCAGCAGACAGGGTAGGCGCAATGAGCAGTTCTTC
NA	17	TRBV5-6	TRBD2	TRBJ2-3	CASSLLAGGHGTDTQYF	TGTGCCAGCAGCTTGCTAGCGGGAGGGCACGGCACAGATACGCAGTATTTT
NA	15	TRBV4-3	NA	TRBJ1-6	CASSLAGGDNSPLHF	TGCGCCAGCAGCCTCGCGGGAGGGGATAATTCACCCCTCCACTTT
once	15	TRBV6-6	TRBD1	TRBJ1-5	CASSYQTGGWQPQHF	TGTGCCAGCAGTTATCAGACAGGGGGGTGGCAGCCCCAGCATTTT
NA	15	TRBV5-1	TRBD1	TRBJ1-1	CASSLGAGQGYEAFF	TGCGCCAGCAGCTTGGGCGCCGGACAGGGGTACGAAGCTTTCTTT
NA	16	TRBV7-2	NA	TRBJ1-4	CASSPHDGTPVGKLFF	TGTGCCAGCAGCCCGCACGACGGGACACCCGTCGGGAAACTGTTTTTT
NA	14	TRBV28	NA	TRBJ1-1	CASSLGAGRTEAFF	TGTGCCAGCAGTTTGGGGGCGGGGAGAACTGAAGCTTTCTTT
NA	15	TRBV7-2	TRBD2	TRBJ2-1	CASSPQRGGSNEQFF	TGTGCCAGCAGCCCGCAGCGGGGGGGATCAAATGAGCAGTTCTTC
NA	15	TRBV7-8	TRBD2	TRBJ2-1	CASSPSGRTYNEQFF	TGTGCCAGCAGTCCTAGCGGGAGGACCTACAATGAGCAGTTCTTC
NA	17	TRBV4-1	NA	TRBJ2-4	CASSQEVAFQAKNIQYF	TGCGCCAGCAGCCAAGAGGTGGCGTTCCAAGCCAAAAACATTCAGTACTTC
NA	12	TRBV2	NA	TRBJ2-4	CASTLAKNIQYF	TGTGCCAGCACTCTAGCCAAAAACATTCAGTACTTC
NA	17	TRBV11-2	TRBD2	TRBJ2-5	CASSRGTSGTSQETQYF	TGTGCCAGCAGCCGTGGGACTAGCGGAACCTCCCAAGAGACCCAGTACTTC
few	15	TRBV7-2	NA	TRBJ1-1	CASSYDDRLNTEAFF	TGTGCCAGCAGCTACGACGACAGGTTGAACACTGAAGCTTTCTTT
NA	13	TRBV2	TRBD1	TRBJ2-5	CARSGTGGETQYF	TGTGCCCGTTCCGGGACAGGGGGGGAGACCCAGTACTTC
NA	15	TRBV6-1	NA	TRBJ2-1	CASSRTQAGGNEQFF	TGTGCCAGCAGCAGGACGCAAGCCGGTGGGAATGAGCAGTTCTTC
NA	15	TRBV7-9	TRBD1	TRBJ2-7	CASSSDGQGVYEQYF	TGTGCCAGCAGCTCAGACGGACAGGGGGTCTACGAGCAGTACTTC
NA	15	TRBV11-2	NA	TRBJ2-5	CASSLAAFSWETQYF	TGTGCCAGCAGCTTAGCGGCATTTTCCTGGGAGACCCAGTACTTC
NA	15	TRBV6-1	NA	TRBJ2-7	CASRTFGGPSYEQYF	TGTGCCAGCAGGACCTTCGGGGGACCGTCCTACGAGCAGTACTTC
NA	15	TRBV28	NA	TRBJ2-7	CASSLKSGTSYEQYF	TGTGCCAGCAGTTTAAAGTCAGGGACCTCCTACGAGCAGTACTTC
once	15	TRBV2	NA	TRBJ1-2	CASSEARGGSYGYTF	TGTGCCAGCAGTGAAGCGCGGGGGGGCTCCTATGGCTACACCTTC
NA	14	TRBV7-8	TRBD2	TRBJ2-7	CASSSESGIYEQYF	TGTGCCAGCAGCAGCGAGAGCGGGATCTACGAGCAGTACTTC
NA	14	TRBV6-5	NA	TRBJ1-2	CASRATESSYGYTF	TGTGCCAGCAGGGCGACTGAATCAAGCTATGGCTACACCTTC
NA	15	TRBV5-1	NA	TRBJ2-3	CASSLRGVRTDTQYF	TGCGCCAGCAGCCTCCGAGGAGTGCGCACAGATACGCAGTATTTT
NA	14	TRBV11-2	NA	TRBJ1-1	CASSLVGSNTEAFF	TGTGCCAGCAGCTTAGTAGGGTCGAACACTGAAGCTTTCTTT
once	17	TRBV18	TRBD2	TRBJ2-1	CASSPGTSGGAGNEQFF	TGTGCCAGCTCACCCGGGACTAGCGGGGGGGCCGGCAATGAGCAGTTCTTC
NA	13	TRBV7-2	NA	TRBJ1-1	CAERGGMNTEAFF	TGTGCCGAGAGGGGGGGCATGAACACTGAAGCTTTCTTT
NA	15	TRBV5-1	NA	TRBJ2-1	CASSLEGTGGYEQFF	TGCGCCAGCAGCTTGGAAGGCACCGGGGGCTATGAGCAGTTCTTC
NA	14	TRBV11-2	NA	TRBJ2-1	CASTPSRGYNEQFF	TGTGCCAGCACCCCCAGTAGGGGATACAATGAGCAGTTCTTC
few	18	TRBV5-1	TRBD2	TRBJ2-2	CASSLAGLAGIGTGELFF	TGCGCCAGCAGCTTGGCCGGTCTAGCGGGTATCGGGACCGGGGAGCTGTTTTTT
NA	14	TRBV6-1	TRBD1	TRBJ2-7	CASRGGTGAYEQYF	TGTGCCAGCAGGGGGGGGACAGGGGCCTACGAGCAGTACTTC
once	14	TRBV6-5	NA	TRBJ2-1	CASRRQGSYNEQFF	TGTGCCAGCAGGCGCCAGGGATCCTACAATGAGCAGTTCTTC
NA	14	TRBV28	NA	TRBJ1-2	CASSLTGSNYGYTF	TGTGCCAGCAGCTTGACAGGCTCTAACTATGGCTACACCTTC
NA	14	TRBV5-1	TRBD1	TRBJ1-2	CASSLGQGAYGYTF	TGCGCCAGCAGCTTGGGACAGGGGGCCTATGGCTACACCTTC
NA	14	TRBV5-1	NA	TRBJ1-2	CASSFLQSLNGYTF	TGCGCCAGCAGCTTTCTACAGAGCCTAAATGGCTACACCTTC
NA	13	TRBV6-1	NA	TRBJ1-2	CASSGLGNNGYTF	TGTGCCAGCAGTGGTTTGGGTAATAATGGCTACACCTTC
NA	16	TRBV29-1	TRBD2	TRBJ2-1	CSVEGTSGPSYNEQFF	TGCAGCGTTGAAGGGACTAGCGGACCCTCCTACAATGAGCAGTTCTTC
once	16	TRBV28	TRBD2	TRBJ2-7	CASSFRLAGAPYEQYF	TGTGCCAGCAGTTTTCGACTAGCGGGAGCTCCCTACGAGCAGTACTTC
NA	14	TRBV19	TRBD1	TRBJ1-2	CASPVAGGYYGYTF	TGTGCCTCCCCCGTGGCAGGGGGCTACTATGGCTACACCTTC
few	15	TRBV7-3	NA	TRBJ2-1	CASSRQASSYNEQFF	TGTGCCAGCAGCCGACAGGCGAGCTCCTACAATGAGCAGTTCTTC
NA	19	TRBV10-1	NA	TRBJ1-5	CASSPRQVPEAYSNQPQHF	TGCGCCAGCAGTCCCCGCCAAGTCCCCGAGGCCTATAGCAATCAGCCCCAGCATTTT
medium-sized	15	TRBV2	TRBD2	TRBJ2-1	CAAISTGLASNEQFF	TGTGCCGCCATCTCGACGGGACTAGCGAGCAATGAGCAGTTCTTC
NA	14	TRBV28	TRBD1	TRBJ2-1	CASSFMSLGQGQFF	TGTGCCAGCAGTTTTATGTCATTGGGACAGGGGCAGTTCTTC
NA	17	TRBV28	NA	TRBJ2-7	CASSLWDTGRVLYEQYF	TGTGCCAGCAGTTTATGGGACACAGGGCGGGTACTCTACGAGCAGTACTTC
NA	15	TRBV27	NA	TRBJ1-1	CASSSRRQSNTEAFF	TGTGCCAGCAGTTCTAGGCGACAATCCAACACTGAAGCTTTCTTT